This T cell receptor beta chain originates from a study of OX40 agonist ivuxolimab in advanced cancers. Overall study context: Every 2 weeks, ivuxolimab was infused into the patients intravenously at between 0.01 and 10 mg/kg. General observations from the study: In general, CD8+ T cells held more expanded clones than CD4+ did, on average. Part of the nonresponder group also had normalized T-cell clonal expansion that was low.

Here immunoSEQ multiplex PCR was the method, and the copy in TCRdb shows in-frame clones only, minus some. The sample lists approximately 70,000 clones, around 90% seen once, with about 1% in the top ten. There are 12 residues in the CDR3. Trimming cost V 6 bases and J 8 bases, with 14 bases left between them. CDR1 is SQVTM, CDR2 ANQGSEA, per germline. Patients were excluded for autoimmune disease history or systemic immunosuppression. As for this clone: The antigen remains undetermined.

The sequence was obtained from an adult with an advanced solid tumor such as melanoma, head and neck, liver or kidney cancer. V gene TRBV29-1 combines with J gene TRBJ2-1, with TRBD2 as a possible D gene (6 bases). The sequencing used CD4+ or CD8+ T cells sorted from blood, collected in a trial of the OX40 agonist ivuxolimab. CDR3 sequence reads: CSVGGFRDEQFF. CDR3 nucleotides: TGCAGCGTGGGGGGATTTCGCGATGAGCAGTTCTTC.